This T cell receptor beta chain was profiled in a study of long-term antiretroviral therapy in people with HIV. Remarks on this clone: What it binds is not known.

Germline CDR1 SNHLY, CDR2 FYNNEI. J lost 3 bases, V lost 5 bases, and 2 bases had no gene match. The CDR3 has 15 residues. The study, taken as a whole, reports: All time points showed a repertoire dominated by clones expanded before ART.

The libraries were made with immunoSEQ v3.0 at survey level. Only in-frame clones appear in the TCRdb table, and some are missing; sequencing was by immunoSEQ multiplex PCR. Found here are about 20,000 clones, about four fifths of them singletons; the top ten hold about 4.6%. The V gene is TRBV2, the J gene TRBJ2-3; TRBD2 aligns across 13 bases. The sample here was unsorted PBMCs, taken around 6 years after starting antiretroviral therapy. The source is a man aged 30 to 39 with HIV. The CDR3 is CASSKLAGGTDTQYF. DNA of the CDR3: TGTGCCAGCAGTAAACTAGCGGGGGGGACAGATACGCAGTATTTT.